This TCR beta chain was captured in a study of blood T cell repertoires in COVID-19 (TCRdb year 2020). Turning to the overall study: The collaborator samples originated in the United States, Italy and Spain and spanned the acute and convalescent phases of COVID-19. The material from the prospective study consisted of cDNA or gDNA derived from T cells, B-cell-depleted T cells, or PBMCs. Subjects who had been exposed to COVID-19, were actively infected with it, or had recovered from it provided the deeply sampled blood TCRbeta repertoires that made up the dataset. A freely available public database, intended as a resource for researchers studying the immune response to SARS-CoV-2, is where the repertoires were released. Samples were obtained from the ongoing ImmuneRACE study (first 160 participants) and from over 1,000 subjects provided by 6 global collaborators. Sample metadata almost always included a de-identified subject ID, COVID-19 status, age in years and sex. Where HLA class I and class II types were available, the types were taken from metadata supplied by the sample provider, not from assay-based typing. General findings and caveats noted by the study authors: The quantity of clinical and demographic metadata differed by source and by participant and was supplied without curation.

V is pared back by 2 bases and J by 0 bases, with 17 bases lying between the germline termini. The germline V gene specifies KGHSH as CDR1 and LQKENI as CDR2. Spanning cysteine to phenylalanine, the CDR3 consists of 18 amino acids. The only DNA kept is the CDR3, 54 bases in frame from the first base. TCRbeta CDR3 regions were amplified from genomic DNA by means of the immunoSEQ Assay, a bias-controlled multiplex PCR. On the study's bioinformatics: Nucleated cell counts per sample were estimated from amplification of reference gene primers within the assay. Sequence reads were collapsed and filtered to measure the absolute abundance of every unique TCRbeta CDR3 rearrangement. Productive Simpson clonality was computed per sample as the square root of Simpson's diversity index over productive rearrangements. Here the immuneACCESS table is served through TCRdb, limited to in-frame sequences with V and J called. Missing clones are a known gap in these copies; in checked studies unresolved V genes cover under half, and the rest lacks a known reason. V and J calls and clone size are those listed in that table; D and trimming were worked out from the DNA. The sample records about 250,000 clones, roughly four fifths of which are singletons. Around 5% of the sample lies in the top ten.

Whole blood was collected in K2EDTA tubes by collaborating institutions according to the institutions' own protocols. Collaborator samples were shipped for TCRbeta analysis as frozen whole blood, isolated PBMCs, or DNA extracted from either sample type. Comment on this clone: Its antigen specificity is not known. Nothing much larger sits one base from this clone, and base qualities are not available.

Input material: peripheral blood. The V gene is TRBV18 and the J gene is TRBJ2-1, with TRBD2 perhaps the D gene, on 6 matching bases. This receptor was identified in a woman aged 70-85 years with acute or convalescent COVID-19. The DNA reads TGTGCCAGCTCACCAGGGGGTGCGGGGCCGCCCTCCTACAATGAGCAGTTCTTC. Its product reads: CASSPGGAGPPSYNEQFF.